One T cell receptor (beta chain) is described in this entry. The sample belongs to a study of response to subunit inactivated influenza vaccine. TCRdb reprocessed the RT-PCR reads via MiXCR and lists one record per CDR3 protein. The profile shows 530,000 or so distinct CDR3 sequences, roughly 15% of them singletons. Here the sequenced sample was PBMCs from blood, taken approximately 12 days after vaccination. The receptor's source is a man in his forties or fifties who received an inactivated influenza vaccine.

The CDR3 loop reads CASSLAPRGAEETQYF. The CDR3 DNA reads TGTGCCAGCAGCTTAGCCCCCAGGGGCGCTGAAGAGACCCAGTACTTC. This sequence joins TRBV7-9 and TRBJ2-5, with D possibly TRBD1 on 6 matching bases. V gave up 0 bases and J gave up 3 bases, with 14 bases separating them. The germline CDR1 and CDR2 sequences are SEHNR and FQNEAQ (reference sequence). The CDR3 is 16 amino acids.